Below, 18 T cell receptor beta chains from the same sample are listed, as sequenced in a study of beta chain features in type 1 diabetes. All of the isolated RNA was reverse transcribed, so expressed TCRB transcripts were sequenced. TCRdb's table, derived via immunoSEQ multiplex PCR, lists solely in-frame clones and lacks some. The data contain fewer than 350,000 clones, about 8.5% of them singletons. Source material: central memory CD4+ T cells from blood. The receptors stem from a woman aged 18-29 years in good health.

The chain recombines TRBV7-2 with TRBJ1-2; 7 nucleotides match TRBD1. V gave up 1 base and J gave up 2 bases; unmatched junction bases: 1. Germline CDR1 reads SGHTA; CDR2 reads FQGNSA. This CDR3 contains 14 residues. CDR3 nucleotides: TGTGCCAGCAGCTTAGTGACAGGGAACTATGGCTACACCTTC. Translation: CASSLVTGNYGYTF.

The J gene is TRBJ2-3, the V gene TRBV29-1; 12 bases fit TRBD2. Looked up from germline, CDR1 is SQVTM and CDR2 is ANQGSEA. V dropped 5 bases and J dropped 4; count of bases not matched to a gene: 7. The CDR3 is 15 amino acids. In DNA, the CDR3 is TGCAGCGTTTCGTCTAGCGGGAGGGGGGCAGATACGCAGTATTTT. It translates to CSVSSSGRGADTQYF.

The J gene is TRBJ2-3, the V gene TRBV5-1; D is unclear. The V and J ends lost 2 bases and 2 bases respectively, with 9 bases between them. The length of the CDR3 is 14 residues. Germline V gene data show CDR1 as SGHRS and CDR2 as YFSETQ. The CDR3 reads CASSLSTNTDTQYF. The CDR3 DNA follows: TGCGCCAGCAGCTTATCCACGAACACAGATACGCAGTATTTT.

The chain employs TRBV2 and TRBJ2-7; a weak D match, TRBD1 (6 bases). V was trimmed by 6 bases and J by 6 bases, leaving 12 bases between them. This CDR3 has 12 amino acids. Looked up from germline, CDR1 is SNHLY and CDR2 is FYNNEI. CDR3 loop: CASRTTGTEQYV. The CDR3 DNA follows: TGTGCCAGCAGGACCACAGGGACCGAGCAGTACGTC.

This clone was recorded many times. The CDR3 DNA follows: TGTGCCAGCAGCTTCGTGGGGGGGACAGCTAATGAGCAGTTCTTC. As protein: CASSFVGGTANEQFF. This chain joins TRBV11-2 and TRBJ2-1; the D gene could be TRBD1 or TRBD2 (7 bases each). Germline CDR1 SGHAT, CDR2 FQNNGV. The length of the CDR3 is 15 residues. Trimming removed 3 bases at V and 7 bases at J, with 16 bases between.

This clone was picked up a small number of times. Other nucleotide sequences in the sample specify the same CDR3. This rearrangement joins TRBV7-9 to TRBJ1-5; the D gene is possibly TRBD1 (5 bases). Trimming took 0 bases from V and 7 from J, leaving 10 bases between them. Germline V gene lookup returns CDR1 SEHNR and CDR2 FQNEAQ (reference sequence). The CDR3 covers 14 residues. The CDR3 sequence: CASSLAWEGQPQHF. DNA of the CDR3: TGTGCCAGCAGCTTAGCTTGGGAGGGGCAGCCCCAGCATTTT.

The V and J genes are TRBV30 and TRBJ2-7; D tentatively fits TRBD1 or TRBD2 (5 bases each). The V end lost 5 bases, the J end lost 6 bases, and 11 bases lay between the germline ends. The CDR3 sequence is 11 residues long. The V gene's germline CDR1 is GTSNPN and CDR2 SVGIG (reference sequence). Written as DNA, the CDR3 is TGTGCCTGGTCGGGAAGGGGCGAGCAGTACTTC. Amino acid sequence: CAWSGRGEQYF.

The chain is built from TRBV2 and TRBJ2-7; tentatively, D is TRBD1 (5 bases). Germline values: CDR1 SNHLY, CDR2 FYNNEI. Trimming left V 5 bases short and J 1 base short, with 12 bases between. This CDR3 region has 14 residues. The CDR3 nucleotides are TGTGCCAGCAGTAAAGGACAACAATCCTACGAGCAGTACGTC. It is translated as CASSKGQQSYEQYV.

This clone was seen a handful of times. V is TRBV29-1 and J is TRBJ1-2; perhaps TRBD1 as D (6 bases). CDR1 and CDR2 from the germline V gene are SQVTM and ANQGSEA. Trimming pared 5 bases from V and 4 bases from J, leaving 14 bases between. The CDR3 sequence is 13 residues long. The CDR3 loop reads CSVQDRPSYGYTF. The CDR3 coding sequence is TGCAGCGTTCAGGACAGACCTTCCTATGGCTACACCTTC. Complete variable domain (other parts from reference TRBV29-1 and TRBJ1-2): SAVISQKPSRDICQRGTSLTIQCQVDSQVTMMFWYRQQPGQSLTLIATANQGSEATYESGFVIDKFPISRPNLTFSTLTVSNMSPEDSSIYLCSVQDRPSYGYTFGSGTRLTVV.

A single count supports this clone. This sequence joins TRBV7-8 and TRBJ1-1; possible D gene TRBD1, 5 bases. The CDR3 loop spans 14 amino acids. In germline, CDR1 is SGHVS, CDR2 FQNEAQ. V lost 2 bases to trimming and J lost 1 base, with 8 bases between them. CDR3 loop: CASSLRQRNTEAFF. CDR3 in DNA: TGTGCCAGCAGCTTACGACAGCGGAACACTGAAGCTTTCTTT.

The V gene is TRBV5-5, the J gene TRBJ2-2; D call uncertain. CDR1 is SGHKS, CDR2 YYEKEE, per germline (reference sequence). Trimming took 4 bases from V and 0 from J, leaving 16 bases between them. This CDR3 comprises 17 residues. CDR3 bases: TGTGCCAGCAGCCGCCAGGCTGAAGTAGCGAACACCGGGGAGCTGTTTTTT. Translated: CASSRQAEVANTGELFF.

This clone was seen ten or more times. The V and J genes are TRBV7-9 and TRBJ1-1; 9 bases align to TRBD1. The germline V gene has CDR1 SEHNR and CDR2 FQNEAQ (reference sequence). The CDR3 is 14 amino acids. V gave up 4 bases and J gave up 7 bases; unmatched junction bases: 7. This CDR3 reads CASSSEGDRDEAFF. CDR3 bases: TGTGCCAGCAGCTCCGAGGGGGACAGGGATGAAGCTTTCTTT.

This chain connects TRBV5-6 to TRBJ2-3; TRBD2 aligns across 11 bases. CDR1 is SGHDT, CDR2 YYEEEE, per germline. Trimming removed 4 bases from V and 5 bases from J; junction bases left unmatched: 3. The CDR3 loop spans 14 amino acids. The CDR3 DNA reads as TGTGCCAGCAGCCCCACTAGCGGGGGAGATACGCAGTATTTT. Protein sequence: CASSPTSGGDTQYF.

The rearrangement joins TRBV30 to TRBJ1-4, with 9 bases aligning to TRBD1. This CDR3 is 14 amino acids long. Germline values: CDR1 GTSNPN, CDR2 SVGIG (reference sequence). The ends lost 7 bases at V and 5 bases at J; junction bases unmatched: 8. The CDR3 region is CALSGDRANEKLFF. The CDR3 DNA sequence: TGTGCCTTAAGCGGGGACAGGGCAAATGAAAAACTGTTTTTT.

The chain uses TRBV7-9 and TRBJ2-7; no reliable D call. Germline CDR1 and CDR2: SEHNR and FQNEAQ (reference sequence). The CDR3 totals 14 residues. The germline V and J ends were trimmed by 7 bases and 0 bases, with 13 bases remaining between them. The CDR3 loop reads CASISGGSSYEQYV. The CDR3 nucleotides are TGTGCCAGCATCTCAGGTGGATCCTCCTACGAGCAGTACGTC.

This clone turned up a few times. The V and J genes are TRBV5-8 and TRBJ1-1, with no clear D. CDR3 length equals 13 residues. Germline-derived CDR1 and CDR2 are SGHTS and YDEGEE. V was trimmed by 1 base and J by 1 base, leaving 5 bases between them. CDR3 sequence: CASSLRRNTEAFF. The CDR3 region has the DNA TGTGCCAGCAGCTTGAGACGGAACACTGAAGCTTTCTTT.

The CDR3 protein is CASTFGVAHAQDTQYF. Written as DNA, the CDR3 is TGTGCCAGCACCTTCGGAGTAGCTCATGCCCAGGATACGCAGTATTTT. The V call is TRBV9, the J call TRBJ2-3; unclear D gene. From germline, CDR1 is SGDLS and CDR2 YYNGEE. Deletions cut 6 bases from V and 6 bases from J, with 23 bases between. This CDR3 is 16 amino acids long.

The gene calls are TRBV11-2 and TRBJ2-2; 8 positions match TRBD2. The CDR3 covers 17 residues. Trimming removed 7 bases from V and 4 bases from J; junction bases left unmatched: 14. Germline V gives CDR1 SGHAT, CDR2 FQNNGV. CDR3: CASIKRSGNRGTGELFF. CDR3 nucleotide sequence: TGTGCCAGCATCAAACGTAGCGGGAATCGGGGCACCGGGGAGCTGTTTTTT.